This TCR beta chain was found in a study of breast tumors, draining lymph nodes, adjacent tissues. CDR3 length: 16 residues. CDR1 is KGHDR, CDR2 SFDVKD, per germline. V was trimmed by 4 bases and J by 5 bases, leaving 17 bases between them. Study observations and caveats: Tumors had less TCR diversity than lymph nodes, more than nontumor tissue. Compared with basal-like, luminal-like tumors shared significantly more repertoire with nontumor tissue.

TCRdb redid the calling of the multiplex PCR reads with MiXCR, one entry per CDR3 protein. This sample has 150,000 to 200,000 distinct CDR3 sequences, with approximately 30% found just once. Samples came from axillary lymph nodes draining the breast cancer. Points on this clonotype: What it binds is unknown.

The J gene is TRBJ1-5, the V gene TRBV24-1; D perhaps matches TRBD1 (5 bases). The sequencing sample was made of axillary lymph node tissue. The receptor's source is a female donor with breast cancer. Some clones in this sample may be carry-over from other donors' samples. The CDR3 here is CATSERDYEQYQPQHF. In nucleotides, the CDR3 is TGTGCCACCAGTGAGCGGGACTACGAGCAGTATCAGCCCCAGCATTTT.